The TCR beta chain described here comes from a study of T cells in localized non-small cell lung cancer. Assay: immunoSEQ multiplex PCR; the TCRdb copy retains only in-frame clones and omits some. Of about 9,000 clones listed, 92% are singletons. CDR3 length equals 16 residues. Germline trimming cut 4 bases from V and 4 bases from J; bases unmatched to any gene: 13. In germline, CDR1 is SGHRS, CDR2 YFSETQ. Specimen: peripheral blood, collected before any cancer treatment. The chain uses TRBV5-1 and TRBJ1-1, with TRBD1 matching over 7 bases. The receptor comes from a woman aged 40-69 years with stage I squamous cell lung carcinoma. The CDR3 spells CASSLETGAVGTEAFF. Here the CDR3 DNA reads TGCGCCAGCAGCCTGGAAACAGGGGCTGTAGGCACTGAAGCTTTCTTT.